In this sample, the clone carrying this T cell receptor (beta chain) turned up once. CDR1 SGDLS and CDR2 YYNGEE come from the germline V gene. V shed 0 bases and J shed 0 bases, with 17 bases lying between them. The CDR3 spans 18 residues. The data were obtained in a study of blood T cell repertoires in COVID-19. At the level of the study: COVID-19 samples, acute and convalescent, were from the United States, Italy and Spain. PBMCs, B-cell-depleted T cells, or T cells were the source of the cDNA or gDNA that made up the material.

Per the original data handling: Quantification of nucleated cells was approximated via reference gene primer amplification. Here immunoSEQ multiplex PCR was the method, and the copy in TCRdb shows in-frame clones only, minus some. That table is the source of V, J and clone size, and D and trimming were worked out from the DNA. The sample shows 45,000 to 60,000 clones, 89% of them seen only once. The chain links TRBV9 to TRBJ2-3, with D possibly TRBD2 on 7 matching bases. This TCR derives from a man between 60 and 75 years old with acute or convalescent COVID-19. The sequencing sample was made of peripheral blood. The CDR3 loop is CASSVGSGGLGSTDTQYF. The CDR3, as DNA: TGTGCCAGCAGCGTAGGTTCGGGGGGCCTGGGGAGCACAGATACGCAGTATTTT.